This TCR beta chain came from a study of blood T cells in healthy people across ages. Whole-study results and caveats: Comparison with aged donors showed that long-lived donors had more naive CD4+ cells and higher diversity. As age increased, TCR beta diversity per million T cells fell in a roughly linear fashion.

Through a sample-barcoded 5' primer and a J-beta primer mix, a second PCR was run for roughly 6 to 12 cycles. TCRdb recomputed calls from the 5' RACE reads with MiXCR, one row per CDR3 protein. The sample records 630,000 or so distinct CDR3 sequences, around 32% being singletons. This clonotype was seen many times. Its antigen is not identified. The germline CDR1 and CDR2 sequences are SGHVS and FNYEAQ. Germline trimming cut 1 base from V and 4 bases from J; bases unmatched to any gene: 11. The CDR3 runs to 17 residues. Isolation of PBMCs gave at least 6 million cells per sample. The sequence came from a woman of 80 years or more in good health. The source material was blood. The chain recombines TRBV7-6 with TRBJ2-7, with TRBD1 matching 9 bases. The CDR3 sequence is CASSLGPPGQGVYEQYF. For the CDR3, the DNA is TGTGCCAGCAGCTTAGGACCCCCGGGACAGGGTGTTTACGAGCAGTACTTC.